The clone carrying this TCR beta chain has only one observation. What it binds is not known. This specimen comes from a study of PD-1 blockade in classical Hodgkin lymphoma. Study findings and constraints: Baseline diversity in complete responders resembled that of newly diagnosed patients. By C4D1, CD4+ diversity increased significantly, especially in complete responders. The repertoire differences lack a defined cause, possibly disease activity or prior therapy.

The patients all showed relapse after autologous stem cell transplantation, while their brentuximab vedotin exposure varied. Best response was recorded as complete response, partial response or progressive disease. TCRdb's table, derived via immunoSEQ multiplex PCR, lists solely in-frame clones and lacks some. Among 35,000 to 40,000 clones listed, approximately 86% were seen once. Germline CDR1 LNHDA, CDR2 SQIVND (reference sequence). This CDR3 spans 18 amino acids. Here the sequenced sample was peripheral blood mononuclear cells (PBMCs), taken before the second cycle of nivolumab. The chain joins TRBV19 to TRBJ2-5; D gene unclear. With the DNA end fitting TRBJ2-7 better, the J assignment may be wrong. This clonotype was obtained from a human donor with classical Hodgkin lymphoma. The DNA for the CDR3 is TGTGCCAGTAGTATTGTGGTCGGATATGACAAACGCTGTTGCGAGCAGTACTTC. Translation gives CASSIVVGYDKRCCEQYF.